These 12 T cell receptor beta chains came from one sample sequenced in a study of shared clonotypes between healthy human individuals. The protocol was immunoSEQ multiplex PCR, while the TCRdb copy is restricted to in-frame clones and leaves out a portion. Counted here are 150,000 to 200,000 clones, approximately 61% occurring once; the ten biggest clones make up under 11%. The sequencing sample was made of memory CD4+ T cells sorted from blood. Described subset: CD45RA-negative fraction. The receptors come from a man aged 25 to 40 in good health.

This chain uses TRBV18 with TRBJ2-3; 8 bases are shared with TRBD2. The CDR3 sequence is 13 residues long. The germline V gene has CDR1 KGHSH and CDR2 LQKENI. Trimming cost V 3 bases and J 15 bases; bases outside gene matches: 11. The CDR3, as DNA: TGTGCCAGCTCACCCGGCCTGGGGACTAGTGAATATTTT. Its protein product is CASSPGLGTSEYF.

This chain links TRBV7-9 with TRBJ1-3; a weak D match, TRBD1 (5 bases). Trimming removed 1 base from V and 6 bases from J, with 19 bases in between. CDR3 size: 17 residues. Germline V gene sequence: CDR1 SEHNR, CDR2 FQNEAQ (reference sequence). CDR3 residues: CASSLDLLTADANTIYF. CDR3 sequence (DNA): TGTGCCAGCAGCTTAGACCTCCTGACAGCCGATGCAAACACCATATATTTT.

This clone was seen once. The J gene is TRBJ2-7, the V gene TRBV2; 10 bases agree with TRBD1. CDR1 SNHLY and CDR2 FYNNEI come from the germline V gene. The trim removed 5 bases at V and 0 bases at J, leaving 4 bases unmatched. This CDR3 spans 15 amino acids. CDR3 amino acids: CASSWGTGASYEQYF. CDR3 nucleotides: TGTGCCAGCAGTTGGGGGACAGGGGCCTCCTACGAGCAGTACTTC.

V is TRBV7-2 and J is TRBJ2-1; TRBD2 aligns across 7 bases. The junction had 14 bases not matched to a gene; V was cut back by 5 bases and J by 1 base. Looked up from germline, CDR1 is SGHTA and CDR2 is FQGNSA. This CDR3 is built from 18 residues. The CDR3 loop is CASSPRGYRAGSYNEQFF. CDR3 coding DNA: TGTGCCAGCAGCCCCCGGGGTTACCGAGCGGGATCCTACAATGAGCAGTTCTTC.

The V gene is TRBV5-6, the J gene TRBJ2-7; a possible D gene is TRBD1 (6 bases). Germline assignment: CDR1 SGHDT and CDR2 YYEEEE. The V gene lost 4 bases and the J gene lost 8 bases, with 16 bases spanning the gap. The CDR3 has 13 amino acids. CDR3 in amino acids: CASSDGQQAKQYF. The CDR3 nucleotides are TGTGCCAGCAGCGATGGACAGCAGGCGAAGCAGTACTTC.

J is TRBJ2-5 and V is TRBV7-2; unclear D gene. This CDR3 contains 13 residues. V gave up 7 bases and J gave up 4 bases, with 13 bases separating them. CDR1 is SGHTA and CDR2 is FQGNSA in the germline V gene. As DNA, the CDR3 is TGTGCCAGCATGCGCGGTGCACTAGAGACCCAGTACTTC. Amino acid sequence: CASMRGALETQYF.

This chain uses TRBV5-1 with TRBJ2-7, with a tentative D call TRBD1 (6 bases). Trimming removed 6 bases at V and 3 bases at J, with 10 bases between. The CDR3 runs 12 residues. Germline V gene data show CDR1 as SGHRS and CDR2 as YFSETQ. The CDR3 is CASTSQGYEQYF. The CDR3 DNA reads as TGCGCCAGCACCTCACAGGGCTACGAGCAGTACTTC.

This clone was seen a handful of times. The chain carries TRBV5-1 and TRBJ1-4; a weak D match, TRBD1 (6 bases). Trimming shortened V by 0 bases and J by 0 bases, and 6 bases separated the two germline ends. This CDR3 comprises 15 residues. Looked up from germline, CDR1 is SGHRS and CDR2 is YFSETQ. Here the CDR3 DNA reads TGCGCCAGCAGCTTGGAGGGGGCAACTAATGAAAAACTGTTTTTT. Residues: CASSLEGATNEKLFF.

This clone was observed at least ten times. The chain carries TRBV11-2 and TRBJ2-1; 7 nucleotides align to TRBD2. The CDR3 spans 14 residues. The V segment lost 5 bases and the J segment 12 bases; nucleotides outside the gene matches: 13. Germline V lookup: CDR1 SGHAT, CDR2 FQNNGV. The CDR3 DNA is TGTGCCAGCAGCCGAGCGGGAAAAGGACTTGGGCAGTTCTTC. Translation: CASSRAGKGLGQFF.

In its sample, this clone was seen once. The chain joins TRBV29-1 to TRBJ2-5; 7 bases agree with TRBD1. This CDR3 is 13 amino acids long. Germline V CDR1 and CDR2: SQVTM, ANQGSEA. The ends lost 3 bases at V and 5 bases at J; junction bases unmatched: 6. The CDR3 DNA reads as TGCAGCGTTGAGTCCTACAGGGGTGAGACCCAGTACTTC. It is translated as CSVESYRGETQYF.

The V and J genes are TRBV2 and TRBJ2-7, with 7 bases identical to TRBD1. Germline V gene sequence: CDR1 SNHLY, CDR2 FYNNEI. The CDR3 is 17 residues long. The trim removed 5 bases at V and 0 bases at J, leaving 13 bases unmatched. CDR3 protein: CASSSRAGGPASYEQYF. The CDR3 DNA reads TGTGCCAGCAGTAGTCGGGCAGGGGGTCCCGCCTCCTACGAGCAGTACTTC.

The chain joins TRBV5-6 to TRBJ2-3; no clear D. Trimming stripped 5 bases from V and 1 base from J, with 11 bases between. CDR1 is SGHDT and CDR2 is YYEEEE in the germline V gene. The CDR3 has 14 amino acids. The CDR3 bases are TGTGCCAGCAGGTTCTTTGGGGGCACAGATACGCAGTATTTT. This sequence encodes CASRFFGGTDTQYF.